The 27 T cell receptor beta chains listed next were all sequenced from one sample in a study of blood T cell repertoires in COVID-19. Only in-frame clones appear in the TCRdb table, and some are missing; sequencing was by immunoSEQ multiplex PCR. The data hold about 480,000 clones, with about nine tenths observed a single time. The sequenced sample consisted of PBMCs or T cells enriched from blood (not recorded which). These TCRs come from a woman between 55 and 75 years old who had recovered from COVID-19.

The chain links TRBV24-1 to TRBJ2-5; TRBD1 matches at 8 bases. Trimming at V came to 3 bases and at J to 5 bases, leaving 10 bases not matched to a gene. The germline V gene has CDR1 KGHDR and CDR2 SFDVKD. There are 16 residues in the CDR3. CDR3 protein: CATSDRTGTEKETQYF. In DNA, the CDR3 is TGTGCCACCAGTGATCGGACAGGGACGGAGAAGGAGACCCAGTACTTC.

CDR3 sequence reads: CASSLTGALVIYEQYV. The CDR3 DNA reads as TGTGCCAGCAGCCTTACAGGGGCCTTAGTGATCTACGAGCAGTACGTC. The chain is built from TRBV5-8 and TRBJ2-7; 7 bases match TRBD1. This CDR3 is 16 amino acids long. Trimming cost V 4 bases and J 3 bases; bases outside gene matches: 13. The germline V gene has CDR1 SGHTS and CDR2 YDEGEE.

V usage is TRBV10-1 and J usage is TRBJ2-7; tentatively, D is TRBD1 (6 bases). The CDR3 has 18 amino acids. CDR1 WNHNN and CDR2 SYGVQD come from the germline V gene (reference sequence). Trimming pared 3 bases from V and 2 bases from J, leaving 23 bases between. The CDR3 spells CASSEGRFFSGTPYEQYF. The CDR3 region has the DNA TGCGCCAGCAGTGAAGGCCGATTTTTCTCCGGGACACCCTACGAGCAGTACTTC.

The chain has TRBV6-4 and TRBJ2-3; D call uncertain. V lost 8 bases and J 6 bases, leaving 9 bases between the germline ends. In germline, CDR1 is MRHNA, CDR2 SNTAGT. The CDR3 is made up of 11 amino acids. The DNA of the CDR3 is TGTGCCAGCCGGGTCACGGATACGCAGTATTTT. This codes for CASRVTDTQYF.

The V call is TRBV9, the J call TRBJ1-1; D not certain. The CDR3 runs 13 residues. Trimming pared 3 bases from V and 3 bases from J, leaving 9 bases between. Germline assignment: CDR1 SGDLS and CDR2 YYNGEE. CDR3 region: CASSGRLYTEAFF. The CDR3 DNA sequence: TGTGCCAGCAGCGGCAGGCTATACACTGAAGCTTTCTTT.

V gene TRBV2 combines with J gene TRBJ1-6; D may be TRBD1 (6 bases). Trimming took 6 bases from V and 0 from J, leaving 24 bases between them. Germline CDR1 reads SNHLY; CDR2 reads FYNNEI. This CDR3 spans 20 amino acids. The CDR3 here is CASRGGLGTSRSSYNSPLHF. The CDR3 region has the DNA TGTGCCAGCAGGGGGGGGCTCGGGACATCAAGGAGCTCCTATAATTCACCCCTCCACTTT.

The genes are TRBV5-6 and TRBJ1-3; D uncertain. Trimming took 4 bases from V and 0 from J, leaving 8 bases between them. This CDR3 has 14 amino acids. Germline V lookup: CDR1 SGHDT, CDR2 YYEEEE. CDR3 bases: TGTGCCAGCAGCCTAAAGCCCTCTGGAAACACCATATATTTT. Translated: CASSLKPSGNTIYF.

As to this clone: Just one base apart from a much larger clone, this may be a read error. The rearrangement links TRBV18 to TRBJ2-6; D is possibly TRBD1 (5 bases). CDR1 is KGHSH and CDR2 is LQKENI in the germline V gene. The ends were cut back, 6 bases at V and 0 bases at J, with 21 bases in the middle. CDR3 length: 19 amino acids. The CDR3, as DNA: TGTGCCAGCTCCACCAGGGTCCGGACGAGAGGCTCTGGGGCCAACGTCCTGACTTTC. Translation gives CASSTRVRTRGSGANVLTF.

There are a few counts of this clone. V gene TRBV5-1 combines with J gene TRBJ1-2; a possible D gene is TRBD1 (5 bases). The CDR3 contains 16 residues. Trimming stripped 0 bases from V and 2 bases from J, with 14 bases between. Per the germline V gene, CDR1 is SGHRS and CDR2 is YFSETQ. The CDR3 coding sequence is TGCGCCAGCAGCTTGGGCCCCTTCGCAGGGAACTATGGCTACACCTTC. This gives the protein CASSLGPFAGNYGYTF.

The chain is built from TRBV11-2 and TRBJ2-3; maybe TRBD2 (7 bases). The germline CDR1 and CDR2 sequences are SGHAT and FQNNGV. V dropped 3 bases and J dropped 6 bases, with 16 bases sitting between them. This CDR3 has 15 residues. CDR3 nucleotide sequence: TGTGCCAGCAGCTTCTCTGGGGGGGGCGTGGATACGCAGTATTTT. As protein: CASSFSGGGVDTQYF. The variable domain in full, with the rest retrieved from reference TRBV11-2 and TRBJ2-3, is EAGVAQSPRYKIIEKRQSVAFWCNPISGHATLYWYQQILGQGPKLLIQFQNNGVVDDSQLPKDRFSAERLKGVDSTLKIQPAKLEDSAVYLCASSFSGGGVDTQYFGPGTRLTVL.

The genes are TRBV19 and TRBJ2-6, with 8 nucleotides matching TRBD1. Germline values: CDR1 LNHDA, CDR2 SQIVND (reference sequence). The CDR3 is 15 amino acids. The junction had 4 bases not matched to a gene; V was cut back by 7 bases and J by 2 bases. As DNA, the CDR3 is TGTGCCAGTAATCCGACAGGGGCTGGGGCCAACGTCCTGACTTTC. It translates to CASNPTGAGANVLTF.

V and J are TRBV11-3 and TRBJ2-1; 10 nucleotides line up with TRBD1. The germline CDR1 and CDR2 sequences are SGHNT and YENEEA. The J segment lost 9 bases and the V segment lost 4 bases, leaving 6 bases of the junction unmatched. The CDR3 runs to 14 residues. CDR3 DNA: TGTGCCAGCAGCTCCGGGACAGGGGTAGGTGAGCAGTTCTTC. It specifies CASSSGTGVGEQFF.

This clone has just one count. CDR3 sequence reads: CAWSRLVNTEAFF. CDR3 nucleotide sequence: TGTGCCTGGAGTAGACTTGTGAACACTGAAGCTTTCTTT. V is TRBV30 and J is TRBJ1-1; D gene ambiguous. V was pared by 2 bases and J by 0 bases, with 7 bases between. Germline values: CDR1 GTSNPN, CDR2 SVGIG (reference sequence). The CDR3 covers 13 residues. Supplemented by reference TRBV30 and TRBJ1-1, the full variable domain reads SQTIHQWPATLVQPVGSPLSLECTVEGTSNPNLYWYRQAAGRGLQLLFYSVGIGQISSEVPQNLSASRPQDRQFILSSKKLLLSDSGFYLCAWSRLVNTEAFFGQGTRLTVV.

This rearrangement joins TRBV6-5 to TRBJ2-5; 9 positions agree with TRBD2. CDR1 and CDR2 from the germline V gene are MNHEY and SVGAGI. V was pared by 5 bases and J by 3 bases, with 4 bases of the junction left unmatched. CDR3 length equals 14 residues. CDR3 in DNA: TGTGCCAGCAGTCGACTAGCGGTGAAAGAGACCCAGTACTTC. It encodes CASSRLAVKETQYF.

The chain couples TRBV24-1 to TRBJ2-1, with D hard to call. The V and J ends lost 0 bases and 0 bases respectively, with 8 bases between them. CDR3 length: 16 amino acids. The germline V gene has CDR1 KGHDR and CDR2 SFDVKD. The chain's CDR3 is CATSDLTTSSYNEQFF. Written as DNA, the CDR3 is TGTGCCACCAGTGATTTGACAACCAGCTCCTACAATGAGCAGTTCTTC.

The CDR3 DNA reads as TGTGCCAGCAGCTTGGCCTTAGGACTGAACCAAAGAGGGGGCTACACCTTC. This gives the protein CASSLALGLNQRGGYTF. The gene calls are TRBV5-5 and TRBJ1-2; D ambiguous. The CDR3 has 17 amino acids. Germline CDR1 and CDR2: SGHKS and YYEKEE (reference sequence). The V gene lost 0 bases and the J gene lost 8 bases, with 23 bases spanning the gap.

This chain connects TRBV19 to TRBJ2-6; 9 nucleotides agree with TRBD1. This CDR3 region has 18 residues. Germline CDR1 and CDR2: LNHDA and SQIVND (reference sequence). The junction had 13 bases not matched to a gene; V was cut back by 10 bases and J by 0 bases. The chain's CDR3 is CATKTGTGFSSGANVLTF. The CDR3 DNA is TGTGCCACTAAAACCGGGACAGGGTTCAGCTCTGGGGCCAACGTCCTGACTTTC.

This chain joins TRBV9 and TRBJ1-4, with TRBD1 matching over 8 bases. This CDR3 has 18 amino acids. Germline V CDR1 and CDR2: SGDLS, YYNGEE. The ends lost 4 bases at V and 0 bases at J; junction bases unmatched: 11. The CDR3 DNA reads as TGTGCCAGCAGCACGTTGCCGGACAGGGCTACAACTAATGAAAAACTGTTTTTT. This codes for CASSTLPDRATTNEKLFF.

The rearrangement joins TRBV7-7 to TRBJ2-1, with 8 positions matching TRBD2. Germline V gives CDR1 SSHAT, CDR2 FNYEAQ (reference sequence). The CDR3 runs 15 residues. The V segment lost 6 bases and the J segment 4 bases; nucleotides outside the gene matches: 8. The DNA for the CDR3 is TGTGCCAGCAGTCCGACGGGAGGGGTTTACAATGAGCAGTTCTTC. Its protein is CASSPTGGVYNEQFF.

This clone appeared a single time. J is TRBJ1-3 and V is TRBV6-1; unclear D gene. V lost 1 base to trimming and J lost 2 bases, with 3 bases between them. From germline, CDR1 is MNHNS and CDR2 SASEGT. This CDR3 region has 13 residues. This CDR3 is CASSEEPGNTIYF. CDR3 DNA: TGTGCCAGCAGTGAAGAGCCTGGAAACACCATATATTTT.

The V call is TRBV12-5, the J call TRBJ2-3; D is perhaps TRBD1 (6 bases). Germline V gene sequence: CDR1 LGHNT, CDR2 FRNRAP. The CDR3 runs 16 residues. The V gene lost 6 bases and the J gene lost 2 bases, with 18 bases spanning the gap. Here the CDR3 DNA reads TGTGCTAGTGGCTGGGGACAACTGCTGCTCACAGATACGCAGTATTTT. Its protein is CASGWGQLLLTDTQYF.

The V gene is TRBV6-1, the J gene TRBJ1-2; tentatively, D is TRBD1 (6 bases). V shed 1 base and J shed 4 bases, with 16 bases lying between them. The CDR3 loop spans 16 amino acids. Germline-derived CDR1 and CDR2 are MNHNS and SASEGT. The CDR3 nucleotides are TGTGCCAGCAGTGAAGGAAGGGGGGGACAAGCCTATGGCTACACCTTC. Translating gives CASSEGRGGQAYGYTF.

This clone was observed a few times. This chain joins TRBV5-1 and TRBJ1-1, with 7 bases that match TRBD1. This CDR3 is built from 16 residues. Unmatched junction bases numbered 11, after V lost 4 bases and J lost 2 bases. The germline V gene has CDR1 SGHRS and CDR2 YFSETQ. CDR3 amino acids: CASSPGTDLFNTEAFF. CDR3 nucleotide sequence: TGCGCCAGCAGCCCGGGGACAGATCTATTTAACACTGAAGCTTTCTTT.

The CDR3 protein is CASSYRDRGWYF. The CDR3 nucleotides are TGTGCCAGCAGTTACCGGGACAGGGGGTGGTACTTC. This chain joins TRBV6-6 and TRBJ2-7; TRBD1 aligns across 11 bases. This CDR3 has 12 residues. V was pared by 2 bases and J by 12 bases, with 3 bases of the junction left unmatched. Germline V gene data show CDR1 as MNHNY and CDR2 as SVGAGI (reference sequence).

The rearrangement joins TRBV3-1 (or the pseudogene TRBV3-2) to TRBJ1-1; D is unresolved. Germline V gene sequence: CDR1 LGHDT, CDR2 YNNKEL (reference sequence). This CDR3 is built from 15 residues. V lost 1 base and J 5 bases, leaving 14 bases between the germline ends. CDR3 protein: CASSQGSLSGTEAFF. The CDR3 DNA sequence: TGTGCCAGCAGCCAAGGATCTCTAAGCGGTACTGAAGCTTTCTTT.

This rearrangement joins TRBV2 to TRBJ1-2, with a possible D match to TRBD1 (5 bases). This CDR3 is 11 amino acids long. V lost 6 bases, J lost 9 bases, and 11 bases lay in between. Germline CDR1 is SNHLY and CDR2 is FYNNEI. Here the CDR3 DNA reads TGTGCCAGCAGGCCGGGGGTGAGCTACACCTTC. It specifies CASRPGVSYTF.

With regard to this clone: This specimen includes other DNA sequences encoding the same CDR3. This chain joins TRBV5-1 and TRBJ1-3; 7 bases line up with TRBD1. With V trimmed by 0 bases and J by 3 bases, 3 bases remained unmatched. The CDR3 sequence is 15 residues long. CDR1 and CDR2 (germline): SGHRS, YFSETQ. CDR3 nucleotides: TGCGCCAGCAGCTTGGAAGGGGGCGGTGGAAACACCATATATTTT. This codes for CASSLEGGGGNTIYF. The full variable domain, in which reference TRBV5-1 and TRBJ1-3 provide the parts outside the CDR3, is KAGVTQTPRYLIKTRGQQVTLSCSPISGHRSVSWYQQTPGQGLQFLFEYFSETQRNKGNFPGRFSGRQFSNSRSEMNVSTLELGDSALYLCASSLEGGGGNTIYFGEGSWLTVV.